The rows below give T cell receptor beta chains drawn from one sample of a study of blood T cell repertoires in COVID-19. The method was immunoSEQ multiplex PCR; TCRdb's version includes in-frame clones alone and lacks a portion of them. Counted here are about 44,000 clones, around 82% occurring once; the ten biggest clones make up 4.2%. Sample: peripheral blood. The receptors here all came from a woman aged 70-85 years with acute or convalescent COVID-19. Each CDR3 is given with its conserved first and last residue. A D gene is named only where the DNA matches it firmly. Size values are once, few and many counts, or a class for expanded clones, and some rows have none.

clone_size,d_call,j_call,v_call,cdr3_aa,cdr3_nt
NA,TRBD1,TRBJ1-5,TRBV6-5,CASSSGGPSNQPQHF,TGTGCCAGCAGTTCAGGGGGCCCAAGCAATCAGCCCCAGCATTTT
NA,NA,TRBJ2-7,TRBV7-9,CASSLVGGQQYF,TGTGCCAGCAGCTTAGTCGGGGGACAGCAGTACTTC
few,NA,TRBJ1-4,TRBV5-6,CASSRGDRELFF,TGTGCCAGCAGCCGGGGAGACCGGGAACTGTTTTTT
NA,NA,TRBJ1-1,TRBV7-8,CASSPLGEAFF,TGTGCCAGCAGCCCACTCGGTGAAGCTTTCTTT
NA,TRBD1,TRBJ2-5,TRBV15,CATSRGKGAIEETQYF,TGTGCCACCAGCAGAGGAAAGGGGGCCATAGAAGAGACCCAGTACTTC
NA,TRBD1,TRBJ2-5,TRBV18,CASSAERTGGVETQYF,TGTGCCAGCTCAGCCGAGAGGACAGGGGGCGTAGAGACCCAGTACTTC
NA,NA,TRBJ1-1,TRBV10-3,CAISIGADTEAFF,TGTGCCATCAGTATAGGGGCGGACACTGAAGCTTTCTTT
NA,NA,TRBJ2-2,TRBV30,CAWSVLGGTGELFF,TGTGCCTGGAGTGTACTCGGGGGTACCGGGGAGCTGTTTTTT
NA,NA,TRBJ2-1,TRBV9,CASSALGLQFNEQFF,TGTGCCAGCAGCGCCCTCGGACTTCAGTTCAATGAGCAGTTCTTC
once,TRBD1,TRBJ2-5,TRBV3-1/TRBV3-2,CASRSGQGWETQYF,TGTGCCAGCAGGTCGGGACAGGGATGGGAGACCCAGTACTTC
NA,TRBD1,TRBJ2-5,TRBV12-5,CASGWGDRVETQYF,TGTGCTAGTGGTTGGGGGGACAGGGTGGAGACCCAGTACTTC
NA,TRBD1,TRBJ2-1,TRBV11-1,CASSLTGVGNEQFF,TGTGCCAGCAGTTTGACAGGGGTGGGAAATGAGCAGTTCTTC
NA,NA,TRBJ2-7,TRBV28,CASSIVGRTGEQYF,TGTGCCAGCAGTATAGTTGGGCGGACTGGCGAGCAGTACTTC
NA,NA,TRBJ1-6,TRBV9,CASSVATASRSPLHF,TGTGCCAGCAGCGTAGCTACTGCCTCTAGGTCACCCCTCCACTTT
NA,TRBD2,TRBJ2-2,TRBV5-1,CASSFRGDSNTGELFF,TGCGCCAGCAGCTTTCGGGGGGACTCGAACACCGGGGAGCTGTTTTTT
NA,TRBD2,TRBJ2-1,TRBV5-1,CASSLRAGGYNEQFF,TGCGCCAGCAGCTTAAGAGCGGGAGGGTACAATGAGCAGTTCTTC
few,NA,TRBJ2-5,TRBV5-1,CASSLLTGVPQETQYF,TGCGCCAGCAGCTTGCTAACGGGAGTTCCCCAAGAGACCCAGTACTTC
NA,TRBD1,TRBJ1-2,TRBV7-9,CASSPTPGQGALGYTF,TGTGCCAGCAGCCCTACTCCGGGACAGGGGGCACTTGGCTACACCTTC
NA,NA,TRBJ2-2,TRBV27,CASTDRRSGELFF,TGTGCCAGCACTGACAGGAGATCCGGGGAGCTGTTTTTT
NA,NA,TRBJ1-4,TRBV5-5,CASRADSATNEKLFF,TGTGCCAGCAGAGCGGACAGTGCAACTAATGAAAAACTGTTTTTT
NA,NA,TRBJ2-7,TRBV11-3,CASKGGLYEQYF,TGTGCCAGCAAAGGAGGTCTCTACGAGCAGTACTTC
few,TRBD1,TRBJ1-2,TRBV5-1,CASSLEGQGKGYTF,TGCGCCAGCAGCTTAGAAGGACAGGGGAAGGGCTACACCTTC
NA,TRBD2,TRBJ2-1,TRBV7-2,CASSLELAGFNEQFF,TGTGCCAGCAGCTTAGAACTAGCGGGATTCAATGAGCAGTTCTTC
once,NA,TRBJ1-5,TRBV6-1,CASSVVFEGSNQPQHF,TGTGCCAGCAGTGTCGTTTTCGAGGGTTCCAATCAGCCCCAGCATTTT
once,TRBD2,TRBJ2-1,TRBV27,CASSLGLAASRYNEQFF,TGTGCCAGCAGTCTGGGACTAGCGGCCTCCCGCTACAATGAGCAGTTCTTC
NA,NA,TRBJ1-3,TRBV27,CASSTGVSGNTIYF,TGTGCCAGCAGTACCGGGGTCAGTGGCAACACCATATATTTT
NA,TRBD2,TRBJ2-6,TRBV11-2,CASSLGGGVKPGANVLTF,TGTGCCAGCAGCTTAGGGGGAGGGGTGAAACCTGGGGCCAACGTCCTGACTTTC
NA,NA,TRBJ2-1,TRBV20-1,CSASRGEQFF,TGCAGTGCTAGTAGGGGTGAGCAGTTCTTC
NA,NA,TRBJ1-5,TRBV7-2,CASSPTGPWAQHF,TGTGCCAGCAGCCCTACAGGGCCTTGGGCCCAGCATTTT
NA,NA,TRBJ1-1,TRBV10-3,CAISGEVEAFF,TGTGCCATCAGTGGGGAGGTTGAAGCTTTCTTT
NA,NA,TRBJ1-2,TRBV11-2,CASSPTGYGYTF,TGTGCCAGCAGCCCGACAGGCTATGGCTACACCTTC
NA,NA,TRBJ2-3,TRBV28,CASSLPVTDTQYF,TGTGCCAGCAGTTTACCTGTCACAGATACGCAGTATTTT
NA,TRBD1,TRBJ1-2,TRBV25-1,CASRTGGAGYGYTF,TGTGCCAGCAGGACAGGGGGCGCGGGCTATGGCTACACCTTC
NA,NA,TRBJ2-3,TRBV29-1,CSVDLSGGTDTQYF,TGCAGCGTTGATCTCTCGGGGGGCACAGATACGCAGTATTTT
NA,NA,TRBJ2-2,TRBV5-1,CASSSNFGGELFF,TGCGCCAGCAGCTCTAACTTCGGCGGGGAGCTGTTTTTT
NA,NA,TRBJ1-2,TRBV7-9,CASSPDSIGYGYTF,TGTGCCAGCAGCCCAGACAGCATCGGATATGGCTACACCTTC
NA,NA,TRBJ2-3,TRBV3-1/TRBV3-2,CASSQDWGGRDTQYF,TGTGCCAGCAGCCAAGATTGGGGGGGCCGGGATACGCAGTATTTT
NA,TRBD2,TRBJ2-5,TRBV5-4,CASGTSGLQETQYF,TGTGCCAGCGGGACTAGCGGCCTTCAAGAGACCCAGTACTTC
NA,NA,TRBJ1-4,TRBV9,CASSVGHRDEKLFF,TGTGCCAGCAGCGTAGGTCACAGGGATGAAAAACTGTTTTTT
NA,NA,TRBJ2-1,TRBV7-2,CASSRDRDAYNEQFF,TGTGCCAGCAGCCGCGACAGAGATGCCTACAATGAGCAGTTCTTC
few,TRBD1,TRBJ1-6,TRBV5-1,CASSEGQGSSPLHF,TGCGCCAGCAGCGAGGGACAGGGAAGTTCACCCCTCCACTTT
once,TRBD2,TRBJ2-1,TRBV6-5,CASRLAGDREQFF,TGTGCCAGTAGACTAGCGGGAGACCGGGAGCAGTTCTTC
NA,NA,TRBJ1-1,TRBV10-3,CAISESGHAEAFF,TGTGCCATCAGTGAGTCGGGCCACGCTGAAGCTTTCTTT
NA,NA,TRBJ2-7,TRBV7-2,CASSFLGSGEHEQYF,TGTGCCAGCAGCTTCTTAGGGTCGGGAGAACACGAGCAGTACTTC
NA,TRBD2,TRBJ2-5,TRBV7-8,CASSWSSGSPQETQYF,TGTGCCAGCAGCTGGAGCAGCGGGAGTCCTCAAGAGACCCAGTACTTC
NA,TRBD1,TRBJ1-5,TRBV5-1,CASSPGTADQPQHF,TGCGCCAGCAGCCCGGGGACAGCGGATCAGCCCCAGCATTTT
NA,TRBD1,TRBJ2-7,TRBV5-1,CASSYGTDYEQYF,TGCGCCAGCAGCTATGGGACAGACTACGAGCAGTACTTC
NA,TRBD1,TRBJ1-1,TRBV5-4,CASRTGGGTEAFF,TGTGCCAGCAGGACAGGGGGCGGCACTGAAGCTTTCTTT
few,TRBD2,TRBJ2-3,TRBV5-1,CASSLSGLGSGTQYF,TGCGCCAGCAGCTTGTCAGGACTAGGTTCGGGTACGCAGTATTTT
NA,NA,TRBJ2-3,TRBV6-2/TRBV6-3,CASSPRSGDTDTQYF,TGTGCCAGCAGCCCCAGATCGGGGGACACAGATACGCAGTATTTT
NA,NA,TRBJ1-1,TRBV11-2,CASSLGSSGFF,TGTGCCAGCAGCTTGGGGAGCTCGGGTTTCTTT
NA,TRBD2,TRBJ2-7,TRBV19,CASSIGGRERRYEQYF,TGTGCCAGTAGTATAGGCGGGCGGGAGCGTCGATACGAGCAGTACTTC
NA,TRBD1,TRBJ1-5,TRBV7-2,CASSFRTGTDQPQHF,TGTGCCAGCAGCTTCCGGACAGGGACCGATCAGCCCCAGCATTTT